This entry is about one T cell receptor (beta chain). As yet, its antigen is unknown. Study findings and constraints: Larger-cohort validation covered only one TCR beta V-J rearrangement. The TCR gene usage of tumor memory CD4+ T cells clustered together with blood and lymph node memory CD4+ cells and with lymph node naive CD4+ cells. Tumor-infiltrating Treg TCR alpha and beta sequences overlapped most with tumor naive CD4+ T cells, then blood naive.

This CDR3 is 14 amino acids long. Trimming removed 3 bases from V and 3 bases from J, with 11 bases in between. The germline V gene encodes CDR1 ENHRY and CDR2 SYGVKD. After constant-region reverse-primer amplification, full-length variable regions underwent semi-nested PCR with Nested Universal Primer A. MiXCR was run by TCRdb on the 5' RACE reads, yielding one entry per CDR3 protein. The sample records 46,000 or so distinct CDR3 sequences, roughly 20% being singletons. Treg sorting used a CD4+CD25+CD127-/low gate. The sample comprised Tregs sorted from a lymph node. The rearrangement uses TRBV10-3 and TRBJ2-5, with unresolved D. This clonotype originated in a female donor with breast cancer. The CDR3 region has the DNA TGTGCCATCAGTGAAAAGACTGGGGAAGAGACCCAGTACTTC. This translates into CAISEKTGEETQYF.